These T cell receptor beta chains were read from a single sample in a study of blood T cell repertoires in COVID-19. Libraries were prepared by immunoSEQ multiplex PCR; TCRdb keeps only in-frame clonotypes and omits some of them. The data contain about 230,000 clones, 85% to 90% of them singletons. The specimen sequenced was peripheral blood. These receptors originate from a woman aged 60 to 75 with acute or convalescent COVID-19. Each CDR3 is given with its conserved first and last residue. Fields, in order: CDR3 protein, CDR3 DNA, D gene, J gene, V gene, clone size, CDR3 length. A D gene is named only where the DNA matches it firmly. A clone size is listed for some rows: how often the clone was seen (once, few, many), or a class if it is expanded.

cdr3_aa: CASSMTGGTGANVLTF
cdr3_nt: TGTGCCAGCAGCATGACAGGGGGCACTGGGGCCAACGTCCTGACTTTC
d_call: TRBD1
j_call: TRBJ2-6
v_call: TRBV11-2
clone_size: -
cdr3_length: 16

cdr3_aa: CASSSEGTGVYEQYF
cdr3_nt: TGCGCCAGCAGCTCGGAAGGGACAGGGGTCTACGAGCAGTACTTC
d_call: TRBD1
j_call: TRBJ2-7
v_call: TRBV5-1
clone_size: many
cdr3_length: 15

cdr3_aa: CASSPNYEQYF
cdr3_nt: TGTGCCAGCAGTCCCAACTACGAGCAGTACTTC
d_call: -
j_call: TRBJ2-7
v_call: TRBV12-3/TRBV12-4
clone_size: -
cdr3_length: 11

cdr3_aa: CASSFLSGTVTYEQYF
cdr3_nt: TGTGCCAGCAGTTTTCTGTCCGGGACAGTCACCTACGAGCAGTACTTC
d_call: TRBD1
j_call: TRBJ2-7
v_call: TRBV27
clone_size: -
cdr3_length: 16

cdr3_aa: CASSGSGVMNTEAFF
cdr3_nt: TGTGCCAGCAGCGGATCAGGGGTGATGAACACTGAAGCTTTCTTT
d_call: -
j_call: TRBJ1-1
v_call: TRBV7-2
clone_size: -
cdr3_length: 15

cdr3_aa: CASSPTGWDSSYEQYF
cdr3_nt: TGTGCCAGCTCACCAACCGGTTGGGACAGCTCCTACGAGCAGTACTTC
d_call: TRBD1
j_call: TRBJ2-7
v_call: TRBV18
clone_size: once
cdr3_length: 16

cdr3_aa: CASSLSLQLNSPLHF
cdr3_nt: TGTGCCAGCAGTTTATCTCTTCAACTCAATTCACCCCTCCACTTT
d_call: -
j_call: TRBJ1-6
v_call: TRBV28
clone_size: -
cdr3_length: 15

cdr3_aa: CASSLKAGGGGELFF
cdr3_nt: TGTGCCAGCAGCCTAAAGGCAGGGGGAGGCGGGGAGCTGTTTTTT
d_call: -
j_call: TRBJ2-2
v_call: TRBV4-2
clone_size: -
cdr3_length: 15

cdr3_aa: CASSIRGMDAFF
cdr3_nt: TGTGCCAGCAGCATCAGGGGTATGGACGCTTTCTTT
d_call: -
j_call: TRBJ1-1
v_call: TRBV12-3/TRBV12-4
clone_size: -
cdr3_length: 12

cdr3_aa: CASSPRDRVGTDTQYF
cdr3_nt: TGTGCCAGCTCACCCCGGGACAGGGTCGGCACAGATACGCAGTATTTT
d_call: TRBD1
j_call: TRBJ2-3
v_call: TRBV18
clone_size: -
cdr3_length: 16

cdr3_aa: CASSKRLAPDEQYF
cdr3_nt: TGTGCCAGCAGCAAAAGACTAGCGCCTGACGAGCAGTACTTC
d_call: TRBD2
j_call: TRBJ2-7
v_call: TRBV7-2
clone_size: -
cdr3_length: 14

cdr3_aa: CASSLRTSGSGGPYNEQFF
cdr3_nt: TGTGCCAGCAGCTTACGGACTAGCGGGAGTGGGGGCCCCTACAATGAGCAGTTCTTC
d_call: TRBD2
j_call: TRBJ2-1
v_call: TRBV13
clone_size: -
cdr3_length: 19